This T cell receptor beta chain came from a study of blood T cell repertoires in COVID-19. Original handling: Reference gene primer amplification yielded estimated nucleated cell counts. Method: immunoSEQ multiplex PCR; TCRdb's copy keeps in-frame clones and lacks some. That table is the source of V, J and clone size, and D and trimming were worked out from the DNA. This repertoire shows about 130,000 clones, about 70% found once; its top ten account for approximately 2%. The CDR3 contains 15 residues. CDR1 is SGDLS and CDR2 is YYNGEE in the germline V gene. Trimming took 0 bases from V and 5 from J; bases not matched to a gene: 5.

The sequenced sample was peripheral blood. The gene calls are TRBV9 and TRBJ2-7; 10 positions match TRBD2. This TCR derives from a woman in her 70s with acute or convalescent COVID-19. CDR3 protein: CASSVVRLAGDEQYF. The CDR3 DNA reads as TGTGCCAGCAGCGTAGTAAGGCTAGCGGGAGACGAGCAGTACTTC.